The source of this T cell receptor (beta chain) is a study of cytomegalovirus exposure and HLA in healthy donors. Germline V gene lookup returns CDR1 MDHEN and CDR2 SYDVKM. CDR3 length: 13 residues. Trimming took 10 bases from V and 6 from J, leaving 16 bases between them. Amplification used 60 Vbeta primers and 13 Jbeta primers. The table came from immunoSEQ multiplex PCR; TCRdb's copy has only in-frame clones and leaves some out. The table lists 150,000 to 200,000 clones, roughly 75% of them singletons. This chain connects TRBV28 to TRBJ1-5; possibly TRBD1 for D (6 bases). This clonotype was sampled from a woman aged 40 to 50 in good health and CMV-seropositive. Sequenced material: PBMCs. CDR3 sequence reads: CATTVQGGQPQHF. CDR3 DNA: TGTGCCACCACCGTACAGGGCGGTCAGCCCCAGCATTTT. Drawing the rest from reference TRBV28 and TRBJ1-5, the complete variable domain is DVKVTQSSRYLVKRTGEKVFLECVQDMDHENMFWYRQDPGLGLRLIYFSYDVKMKEKGDIPEGYSVSREKKERFSLILESASTNQTSMYLCATTVQGGQPQHFGDGTRLSIL.